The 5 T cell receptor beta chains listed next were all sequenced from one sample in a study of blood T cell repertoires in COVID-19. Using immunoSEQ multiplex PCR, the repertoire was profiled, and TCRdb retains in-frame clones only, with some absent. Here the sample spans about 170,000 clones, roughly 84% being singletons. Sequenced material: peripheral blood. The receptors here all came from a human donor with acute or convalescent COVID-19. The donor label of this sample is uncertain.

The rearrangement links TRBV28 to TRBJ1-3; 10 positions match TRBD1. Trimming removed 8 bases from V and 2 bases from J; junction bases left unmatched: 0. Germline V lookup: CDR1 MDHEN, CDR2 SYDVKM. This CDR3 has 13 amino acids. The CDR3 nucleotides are TGTGCCAGCGGGACAGGGGCTGGAAACACCATATATTTT. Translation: CASGTGAGNTIYF.

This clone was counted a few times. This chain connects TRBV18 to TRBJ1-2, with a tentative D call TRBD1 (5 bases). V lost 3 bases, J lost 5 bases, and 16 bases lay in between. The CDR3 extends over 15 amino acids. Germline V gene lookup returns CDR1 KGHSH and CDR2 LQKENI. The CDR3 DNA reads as TGTGCCAGCTCACCGTTCCCCCAGGGTTCGTATGGCTACACCTTC. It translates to CASSPFPQGSYGYTF.

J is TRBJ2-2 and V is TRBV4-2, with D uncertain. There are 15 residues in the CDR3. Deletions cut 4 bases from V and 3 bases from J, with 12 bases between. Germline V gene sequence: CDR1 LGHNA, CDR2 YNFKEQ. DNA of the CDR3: TGTGCCAGCAGCCTCTCCTCTAAAGACACCGGGGAGCTGTTTTTT. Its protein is CASSLSSKDTGELFF.

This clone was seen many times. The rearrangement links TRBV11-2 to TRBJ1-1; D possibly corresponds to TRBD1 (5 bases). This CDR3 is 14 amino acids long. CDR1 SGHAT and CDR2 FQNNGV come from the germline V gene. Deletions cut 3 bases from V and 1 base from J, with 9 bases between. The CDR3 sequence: CASSFSGGNTEAFF. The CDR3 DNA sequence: TGTGCCAGCAGCTTCTCCGGGGGGAACACTGAAGCTTTCTTT.

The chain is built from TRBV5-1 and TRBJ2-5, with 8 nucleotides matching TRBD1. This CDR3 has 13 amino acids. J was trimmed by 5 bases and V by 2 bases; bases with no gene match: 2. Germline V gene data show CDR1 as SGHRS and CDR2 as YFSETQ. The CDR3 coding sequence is TGCGCCAGCAGCTTTACAGGGGGGGAGACCCAGTACTTC. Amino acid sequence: CASSFTGGETQYF.